This is a list of T cell receptor beta chains from one sample in a study of shared clonotypes between healthy human individuals. Measured with immunoSEQ multiplex PCR; TCRdb has only the in-frame clones, and not every one. The table includes about 2 million clones, roughly 95% detected once. Input material: naive CD8+ T cells sorted from blood. The receptors originated from a man younger than 30 in good health. CDR3s include the opening cysteine and the closing phenylalanine or tryptophan. The order of the fields is V gene, J gene, CDR3 protein.

V: TRBV9; J: TRBJ2-2; CDR3: CASSVGQMNTGELFF
V: TRBV7-9; J: TRBJ2-3; CDR3: CATLSRELVDTQYF
V: TRBV28; J: TRBJ1-1; CDR3: CASSLGVAEAFF
V: TRBV11-2; J: TRBJ2-7; CDR3: CASSFFGLVKNEQYF
V: TRBV2; J: TRBJ1-1; CDR3: CASRVLQGAGTEAFF
V: TRBV27; J: TRBJ2-7; CDR3: CASSSRTGHHPYEQYF
V: TRBV7-3; J: TRBJ2-3; CDR3: CASSSGLAGSTDTQYF
V: TRBV27; J: TRBJ1-2; CDR3: CASSKRRVGETF
V: TRBV6-6; J: TRBJ2-1; CDR3: CASSPGGVNEQFF
V: TRBV4-1; J: TRBJ1-1; CDR3: CASSPLGGTEAFF
V: TRBV30; J: TRBJ2-7; CDR3: CAWNSIAGVYEQYF
V: TRBV5-4; J: TRBJ1-1; CDR3: CASSSGVNTEAFF
V: TRBV29-1; J: TRBJ2-1; CDR3: CSVAEGVINEQFF
V: TRBV7-2; J: TRBJ2-7; CDR3: CASSLETSGTYEQYF
V: TRBV2; J: TRBJ2-3; CDR3: CASSGAQTSTDTQYF
V: TRBV7-9; J: TRBJ1-2; CDR3: CASSYPPWDIYGYTF
V: TRBV7-9; J: TRBJ2-7; CDR3: CASSLAAGGTAYEQYF
V: TRBV5-1; J: TRBJ2-3; CDR3: CASSLLGGALDTQYF
V: TRBV27; J: TRBJ1-1; CDR3: CASSFRGTEAFF
V: TRBV27; J: TRBJ2-3; CDR3: CASSLRRDSGDTQYF
V: TRBV13; J: TRBJ2-1; CDR3: CASSLELAGGMQFF
V: TRBV5-6; J: TRBJ1-1; CDR3: CASSLFGTEAFF
V: TRBV10-2; J: TRBJ2-2; CDR3: CASSEYQGQAGELFF
V: TRBV4-1; J: TRBJ1-1; CDR3: CASSQEPPSGTEAFF
V: TRBV7-9; J: TRBJ2-7; CDR3: CASSLGEDEQYF